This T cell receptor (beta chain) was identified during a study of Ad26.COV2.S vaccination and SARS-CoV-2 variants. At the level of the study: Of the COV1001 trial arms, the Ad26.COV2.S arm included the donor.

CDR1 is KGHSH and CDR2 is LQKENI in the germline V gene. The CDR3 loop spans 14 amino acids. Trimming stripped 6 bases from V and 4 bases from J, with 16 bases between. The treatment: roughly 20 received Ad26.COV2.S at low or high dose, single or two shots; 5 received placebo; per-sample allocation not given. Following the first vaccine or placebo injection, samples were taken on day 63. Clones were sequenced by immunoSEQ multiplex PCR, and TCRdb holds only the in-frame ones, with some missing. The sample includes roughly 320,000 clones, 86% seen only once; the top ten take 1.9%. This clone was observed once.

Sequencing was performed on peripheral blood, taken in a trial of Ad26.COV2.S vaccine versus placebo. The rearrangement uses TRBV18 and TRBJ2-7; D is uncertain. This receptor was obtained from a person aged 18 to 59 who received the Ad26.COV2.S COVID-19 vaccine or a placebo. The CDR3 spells CASSLFGFPYEQYF. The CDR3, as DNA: TGTGCCAGCTCGCTCTTCGGGTTTCCTTACGAGCAGTACTTC.